This T cell receptor beta chain was captured in a study of low-dose radiotherapy and immunotherapy resistance in tumors. Study as a whole: Both drugs were delivered intravenously to patients (nivolumab 240 mg every two weeks and ipilimumab 1 mg/kg every six weeks).

The germline V gene encodes CDR1 MGHDK and CDR2 SYGVNS. This CDR3 spans 15 amino acids. V trimming: 9 bases; J trimming: 6 bases; junction bases outside the gene matches: 13. This clonotype was detected ten times or more. The sample's time point: after trial treatment. The sample's treatment: LDRT plus nivolumab, ipilimumab, low-dose cyclophosphamide and aspirin (RACIN trial). Every donor was treated with nivolumab, ipilimumab, aspirin, low-dose cyclophosphamide and also low-dose radiotherapy. Eligible patients had advanced solid tumors lacking tumor-infiltrating lymphocytes. Both TCRalpha and TCRbeta chains were reverse transcribed with V-gene-specific primers. TCRs were amplified for approximately 21 PCR cycles with a constant-region primer and V-primer adapter. Each CDR3 protein gets one entry after TCRdb re-called the reads with MiXCR. The table has tens of thousands of distinct CDR3 sequences, around 17% seen once.

This chain connects TRBV25-1 to TRBJ1-4; TRBD1 agrees at 7 bases. The source of this sequence is a male donor with prostate cancer. This specimen was PBMCs, taken after low-dose radiotherapy plus immunotherapy. Here the CDR3 reads CASIIPGQRDEKLFF. The CDR3 bases are TGTGCCAGTATTATACCGGGACAGCGAGATGAAAAACTGTTTTTT.